Given below is one T cell receptor (beta chain) in context. The specificity of this receptor is unknown. The sample holds no much larger clone one base away, and base qualities are not on file. The sample's time point, from its label and the paper: pretreatment peripheral blood. The cohort comprised more than 25 patients with locally advanced or metastatic urothelial carcinoma treated at Memorial Sloan Kettering on a trial protocol. Peripheral blood mononuclear cells were collected from each patient pretreatment and during treatment, giving between 1 and 8 total time points per patient. The Qiagen DNeasy Blood extraction kit was used to purify genomic DNA from total PBMCs and tumor samples. PBMCs were collected pretreatment and during treatment and were isolated and stored as previously described. V lost 7 bases and J lost 3 bases, and the count of bases not matched to a germline gene is 17. From the cysteine up to the phenylalanine, the CDR3 has a length of 17 residues. Only the CDR3 DNA stays, 51 bases, in frame from base 1. The germline V gene (reference sequence) gives CDR1 as WNHNN and CDR2 as SYGVQD.

These data originate in a study of PD-L1 blockade in urothelial cancer (dated by TCRdb to about 2017). Context from the whole study: All patients started therapy in about 2014 and received atezolizumab 1,200 mg intravenously every 3 weeks. An exploratory multi-omic analysis was conducted of the somatic, immune and clinical correlates of response to PD-L1 blockade with atezolizumab in urothelial cancer. About 85% of the 29 patients were males with bladder-origin urothelial cancer, and about 65% of the roughly 30 reported a prior smoking history. Roughly 9 patients reached durable clinical benefit, while 20 patients did not. Pretreatment tumor samples, along with matched peripheral blood collected serially before and after atezolizumab treatment, underwent TCR sequencing. Blood samples were analyzed at 3 weeks after treatment start (second dose) and at 6 weeks after treatment start. Pretreatment blood TCR-seq was available for 30 or so patients, at least one posttreatment blood collection was obtained for about 24 patients, and tumor TCR-seq was available for about 24 patients. Blood samples gave median yields of about 140,000 T cells and approximately 80,000 unique TCRs, along with a median clonality of around 0.08. Whole exome sequencing and RNA sequencing of pretreatment tumors were performed alongside TCR sequencing in the same patients. Durable clinical benefit meant progression-free survival longer than 6 months, and TCR features were also tested against progression-free and overall survival. Patients had an ECOG performance status of 0 or 1 and had received between 0 and 3 prior chemotherapy regimens.

Synthetic TCR analog templates were spiked into each PCR to estimate absolute template abundance from read counts. The immunoSEQ assay was used to amplify TCRbeta CDR3 regions from genomic DNA with bias-controlled V and J gene primers. Sequencing of rearranged TCRbeta segments was performed at approximately 20X coverage. The original methods were these. Clustering was used to correct sequencing errors, and CDR3s were annotated against IMGT so that V, D and J genes could be assigned. Only productive TCRbeta rearrangements were used in downstream analyses, excluding out-of-frame or stop-codon sequences. Clonality was calculated as one minus the Shannon entropy normalized by the log of the number of unique productive sequences. Clones differing between time points or between blood and tumor were identified by Fisher's exact test with Benjamini-Hochberg correction at adjusted p below 0.01. TCRdb provides this immuneACCESS table in a form limited to in-frame rearrangements. Some clones are lacking; in checked studies, under half of them reflect an unresolved V gene, and why the rest are absent is not known. D and trimming were read from the DNA, whereas the V and J calls and clone size are those reported in that table. For this sample there are 85,000 to 95,000 clones; roughly 90% appear just once. The top ten hold roughly 0.99% of the sample.

On the study overall, not on this receptor specifically: Greater expansion of tumor-associated TCR clones in peripheral blood 3 weeks after the start of treatment was observed in patients with durable benefit (n of about 20, p = 0.022). Improved progression-free and overall survival was associated with having pretreatment peripheral blood TCR clonality below the median. Because the sample size was small (n ≈ 31) and many exploratory analyses were performed, the results are intended to be hypothesis-generating.

The starting material was PBMCs, obtained around atezolizumab (anti-PD-L1) treatment. The TCR comes from an elderly woman with urothelial cancer. The chain uses TRBV10-1 and TRBJ1-2; 7 nucleotides in the junction match TRBD1. The DNA is as follows: TGCGCCAGCACCATCCTCGGTCCAGACAGGGAGGACTATGGCTACACCTTC. Its amino acids are CASTILGPDREDYGYTF.